This TCR beta chain emerged from a study of Graves' ophthalmopathy and Graves' hyperthyroidism. Study outcomes and limitations: Detection in blood was also observed for most expanded thyroid clonotypes above 0.001 frequency.

Hyperthyroidism patients were newly diagnosed, ill under 2 months, and aged 18 to 65 years. The TCR beta CDR3 regions underwent amplification from RNA transcripts. RT-PCR in the first round used HTBI primers; a second-round multiplex PCR followed. TCRdb reanalysed the multiplex PCR reads using MiXCR and keeps one entry per CDR3 protein. This sample has about 380,000 distinct CDR3 sequences, with 15% found just once. The germline V gene encodes CDR1 MNHEY and CDR2 SVGAGI. The junction had 17 bases not matched to a gene; V was cut back by 3 bases and J by 4 bases. The CDR3 has 18 amino acids. This clonotype was recorded at least ten times. Its specificity is unknown.

The gene calls are TRBV6-5 and TRBJ2-7, with 8 bases fitting TRBD2. The TCR sequence derives from a woman aged 18-29 years with stable Graves' hyperthyroidism. The sequenced sample consisted of peripheral blood. In DNA, the CDR3 is TGTGCCAGCAGTTATTCCGACCGGGGTAGCGGGGACCTATACGAGCAGTACTTC. Its protein is CASSYSDRGSGDLYEQYF.